These 19 T cell receptor beta chains share one sample of origin, sequenced in a study of OX40 agonist ivuxolimab in advanced cancers. Generated by immunoSEQ multiplex PCR, the TCRdb table keeps only in-frame clones and is missing some. This table holds some 35,000 clones, around nine tenths found once. The specimen was CD4+ or CD8+ T cells sorted from blood, collected in a trial of the OX40 agonist ivuxolimab. These receptors were obtained from an adult with an advanced solid tumor such as melanoma, head and neck, liver or kidney cancer.

This clone has just one count. The J gene is TRBJ2-5, the V gene TRBV19; D unclear. Germline CDR1 LNHDA, CDR2 SQIVND (reference sequence). The CDR3 consists of 14 residues. V lost 1 base and J lost 0, with 6 bases in between. CDR3 in amino acids: CASSIGTNQETQYF. DNA of the CDR3: TGTGCCAGTAGTATAGGTACTAACCAAGAGACCCAGTACTTC.

The V call is TRBV4-2, the J call TRBJ2-3, with D perhaps matching TRBD1 or TRBD2 (5 bases each). Germline V gene sequence: CDR1 LGHNA, CDR2 YNFKEQ. The CDR3 loop spans 15 amino acids. Trimming left V 5 bases short and J 1 base short, with 13 bases between. CDR3 amino acids: CASSFTGGGTDTQYF. For the CDR3, the DNA is TGTGCCAGCAGCTTTACTGGGGGAGGCACAGATACGCAGTATTTT.

The rearrangement links TRBV18 to TRBJ1-1; 7 nucleotides agree with TRBD1. The V gene end was trimmed by 3 bases and the J gene end by 6 bases; junction bases not matched to a gene: 13. The CDR3 loop spans 16 amino acids. Germline V gene sequence: CDR1 KGHSH, CDR2 LQKENI. The CDR3 DNA reads as TGTGCCAGCTCACCGTCAGGGACAGATGATGGGGCTGAAGCTTTCTTT. Translating gives CASSPSGTDDGAEAFF.

The gene calls are TRBV5-6 and TRBJ2-2, with 8 bases fitting TRBD2. Germline-derived CDR1 and CDR2 are SGHDT and YYEEEE. V dropped 4 bases and J dropped 1; count of bases not matched to a gene: 9. The CDR3 runs 17 residues. The CDR3 is CASSPARTSRNTGELFF. DNA for the CDR3: TGTGCCAGCAGCCCTGCCCGGACTAGCCGGAACACCGGGGAGCTGTTTTTT.

This chain joins TRBV7-9 and TRBJ2-1; 10 bases match TRBD2. CDR3 size: 15 residues. Germline CDR1 is SEHNR and CDR2 is FQNEAQ (reference sequence). V shed 5 bases, J shed 6 bases, and the junction held 7 bases outside the gene matches. The CDR3 protein is CASSGRPSGSNEQFF. In nucleotides, the CDR3 is TGTGCCAGCAGCGGCCGCCCTAGCGGGAGCAATGAGCAGTTCTTC.

This rearrangement joins TRBV5-1 to TRBJ2-7; either TRBD1 or TRBD2 may supply D (5 bases each). The length of the CDR3 is 14 residues. V was trimmed by 0 bases and J by 7 bases, leaving 14 bases between them. Germline V gene sequence: CDR1 SGHRS, CDR2 YFSETQ. CDR3 in amino acids: CASSLAQGEREQYF. CDR3 sequence (DNA): TGCGCCAGCAGCTTGGCTCAGGGAGAGAGGGAGCAGTACTTC.

The chain carries TRBV6-5 and TRBJ1-5; a possible D gene is TRBD1 (5 bases). Between the trimmed V and J ends, which lost 2 bases and 6 bases, there was a span of 11 bases. Germline-derived CDR1 and CDR2 are MNHEY and SVGAGI. The CDR3 is 14 residues long. In nucleotides, the CDR3 is TGTGCCAGCAGTTACGGGGGAGCGAGTCAGCCCCAGCATTTT. This sequence encodes CASSYGGASQPQHF.

The CDR3 coding sequence is TGCGCCAGCAGCTTCGGGAGGGTCACAGATACGCAGTATTTT. This codes for CASSFGRVTDTQYF. The gene calls are TRBV5-1 and TRBJ2-3; 8 bases are shared with TRBD2. Unmatched junction bases numbered 1, after V lost 2 bases and J lost 2 bases. This CDR3 is 14 amino acids long. Germline CDR1 reads SGHRS; CDR2 reads YFSETQ. The full variable domain, its missing parts supplied by reference TRBV5-1 and TRBJ2-3, is KAGVTQTPRYLIKTRGQQVTLSCSPISGHRSVSWYQQTPGQGLQFLFEYFSETQRNKGNFPGRFSGRQFSNSRSEMNVSTLELGDSALYLCASSFGRVTDTQYFGPGTRLTVL.

This chain joins TRBV5-1 and TRBJ1-6, with D possibly being TRBD1 (6 bases). Trimming left V 0 bases short and J 2 bases short, with 12 bases between. The CDR3 loop spans 17 amino acids. Looked up from germline, CDR1 is SGHRS and CDR2 is YFSETQ. The CDR3 DNA sequence: TGCGCCAGCAGCTTGGAAGGGGGATTTACCTATAATTCACCCCTCCACTTT. It specifies CASSLEGGFTYNSPLHF.

This chain uses TRBV10-2 with TRBJ1-5; the D gene is possibly TRBD1 (6 bases). Germline V CDR1 and CDR2: WSHSY, SAAADI. The CDR3 is 11 amino acids. Trimming took off 6 bases at V and 12 bases at J, with 12 bases between the two ends. The CDR3 protein is CASREQGGQHF. The CDR3, as DNA: TGCGCCAGCAGGGAACAGGGAGGCCAGCATTTT.

The CDR3 reads CASSSPRTGGSYEQYF. CDR3 bases: TGCGCCAGCAGCTCCCCCCGGACTGGGGGCTCCTACGAGCAGTACTTC. The gene calls are TRBV5-1 and TRBJ2-7; perhaps D is TRBD1 or TRBD2 (5 bases each). CDR1 and CDR2 (germline): SGHRS, YFSETQ. V was pared by 3 bases and J by 0 bases, with 16 bases between. CDR3 size: 16 residues.

The rearrangement uses TRBV6-5 and TRBJ1-1; a weak D match, TRBD1 (5 bases). Germline V CDR1 and CDR2: MNHEY, SVGAGI. V was shortened by 6 bases and J by 5 bases, with 16 bases between the two germline ends. The CDR3 totals 14 residues. CDR3: CASSRGGSETEAFF. CDR3 sequence (DNA): TGTGCCAGCAGCCGGGGGGGGTCGGAGACTGAAGCTTTCTTT.

The J gene is TRBJ1-3, the V gene TRBV5-1; no firm D call. The germline CDR1 and CDR2 sequences are SGHRS and YFSETQ. This CDR3 is built from 14 residues. V dropped 0 bases and J dropped 0 bases, with 4 bases sitting between them. DNA for the CDR3: TGCGCCAGCAGCTTGGGCGACTCTGGAAACACCATATATTTT. It codes for CASSLGDSGNTIYF.

This clone was counted a few times. This sequence joins TRBV4-3 and TRBJ1-1; the D is unclear. CDR1 and CDR2 from the germline V gene are LGHNA and YSLEER. The V end lost 0 bases, the J end lost 4 bases, and 12 bases lay between the germline ends. The CDR3 totals 15 residues. The CDR3 DNA follows: TGCGCCAGCAGCCAAGAGGACCGAGATGGCACTGAAGCTTTCTTT. This codes for CASSQEDRDGTEAFF.

The gene calls are TRBV27 and TRBJ1-6; D might be TRBD1 (6 bases). V lost 7 bases, J lost 11 bases, and 21 bases lay in between. The germline CDR1 and CDR2 sequences are MNHEY and SMNVEV (reference sequence). The CDR3 sequence is 15 residues long. In DNA form, the CDR3 reads TGTGCCAGCACCCCACAGGGCCCCCCGCGGACACCCCTCCACTTT. This translates into CASTPQGPPRTPLHF.

The chain is built from TRBV7-9 and TRBJ2-1; 10 bases are a match to TRBD1. Germline trimming cut 6 bases from V and 4 bases from J; bases unmatched to any gene: 9. Germline V gene data show CDR1 as SEHNR and CDR2 as FQNEAQ (reference sequence). The CDR3 loop spans 16 amino acids. Written as DNA, the CDR3 is TGTGCCAGCAGATTTTCCGGGACAGGGGAATACAATGAGCAGTTCTTC. It encodes CASRFSGTGEYNEQFF.

The chain joins TRBV28 to TRBJ1-2; D gene ambiguous. Germline V gene sequence: CDR1 MDHEN, CDR2 SYDVKM. CDR3 length: 12 amino acids. The V and J ends lost 4 bases and 3 bases respectively, with 6 bases between them. CDR3 region: CASSSPDYGYTF. CDR3 sequence (DNA): TGTGCCAGCAGTTCCCCGGACTATGGCTACACCTTC.

The chain is built from TRBV5-4 and TRBJ2-7; D gene unclear. V was trimmed by 3 bases and J by 3 bases, leaving 19 bases between them. CDR3 size: 16 residues. Germline values: CDR1 SGHNT, CDR2 YYREEE (reference sequence). The CDR3 DNA sequence: TGTGCCAGCAGCTCTTGGCCCCGGACGGTCTTCTACGAGCAGTACTTC. It is translated as CASSSWPRTVFYEQYF.

The rearrangement uses TRBV7-2 and TRBJ2-1; 13 nucleotides line up with TRBD2. V lost 5 bases, J lost 12 bases, and 10 bases stayed unmatched. Germline-derived CDR1 and CDR2 are SGHTA and FQGNSA. The CDR3 length is 15 residues. The CDR3 here is CASSPTGLAGMGQFF. The CDR3 DNA is TGTGCCAGCAGCCCGACGGGACTAGCGGGAATGGGGCAGTTCTTC.